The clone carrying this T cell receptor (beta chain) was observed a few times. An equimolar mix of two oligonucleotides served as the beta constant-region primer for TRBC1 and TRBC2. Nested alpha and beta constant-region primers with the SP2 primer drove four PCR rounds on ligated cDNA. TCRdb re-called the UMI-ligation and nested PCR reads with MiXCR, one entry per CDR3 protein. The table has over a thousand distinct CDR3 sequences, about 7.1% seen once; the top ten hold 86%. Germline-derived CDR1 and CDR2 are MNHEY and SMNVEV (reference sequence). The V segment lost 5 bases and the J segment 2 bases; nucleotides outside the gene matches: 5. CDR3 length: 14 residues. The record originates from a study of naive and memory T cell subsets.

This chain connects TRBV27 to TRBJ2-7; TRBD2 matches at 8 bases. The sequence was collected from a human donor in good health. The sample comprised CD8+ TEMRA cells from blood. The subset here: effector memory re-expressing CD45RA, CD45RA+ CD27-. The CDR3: CASSPSGLAYEQYF. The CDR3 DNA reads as TGTGCCAGCAGTCCGTCGGGACTAGCCTACGAGCAGTACTTC.